These 13 T cell receptor beta chains share one sample of origin, sequenced in a study of cytomegalovirus exposure and HLA in healthy donors. Amplification used 60 Vbeta primers and 13 Jbeta primers. TCRdb's copy holds only in-frame clones and misses some; the assay was immunoSEQ multiplex PCR. This table holds roughly 110,000 clones, 60% to 80% found once. The sample consisted of PBMCs. All receptors derive from a man in his forties in good health and CMV-seronegative.

This rearrangement joins TRBV27 to TRBJ2-7; D unresolved. Trimming took 5 bases from V and 0 from J, leaving 11 bases between them. This CDR3 contains 14 residues. Germline lookup yields CDR1 MNHEY and CDR2 SMNVEV (reference sequence). The DNA for the CDR3 is TGTGCCAGCAGTATGAACTTTATCTCCTACGAGCAGTACTTC. Protein: CASSMNFISYEQYF.

The chain recombines TRBV27 with TRBJ2-2; 10 bases line up with TRBD1. Germline V gives CDR1 MNHEY, CDR2 SMNVEV (reference sequence). The CDR3 runs 17 residues. The J segment lost 0 bases and the V segment lost 5 bases, leaving 6 bases of the junction unmatched. As DNA, the CDR3 is TGTGCCAGCAGTACGGACAGGGGGTACGCGAACACCGGGGAGCTGTTTTTT. It codes for CASSTDRGYANTGELFF.

The gene calls are TRBV5-1 and TRBJ1-6; 9 positions match TRBD1. Germline V gene lookup returns CDR1 SGHRS and CDR2 YFSETQ. There are 15 residues in the CDR3. V trimming: 4 bases; J trimming: 7 bases; junction bases outside the gene matches: 6. The DNA of the CDR3 is TGCGCCAGCAGCAGGGAACAGGGGGCGAATTCACCCCTCCACTTT. It translates to CASSREQGANSPLHF. Using reference TRBV5-1 and TRBJ1-6 for the parts outside the CDR3, the full variable domain is KAGVTQTPRYLIKTRGQQVTLSCSPISGHRSVSWYQQTPGQGLQFLFEYFSETQRNKGNFPGRFSGRQFSNSRSEMNVSTLELGDSALYLCASSREQGANSPLHFGNGTRLTVT.

CDR3 amino acids: CASSLRRTASHTDTQYF. In nucleotides, the CDR3 is TGTGCCAGCAGCTTAAGGCGTACGGCTAGCCACACAGATACGCAGTATTTT. V is TRBV7-7 and J is TRBJ2-3, with D perhaps TRBD2 (5 bases). This CDR3 is 17 amino acids long. V gave up 2 bases and J gave up 2 bases, with 17 bases separating them. From germline, CDR1 is SSHAT and CDR2 FNYEAQ (reference sequence).

CDR3 amino acids: CASSSLGRVGEAFF. CDR3 sequence (DNA): TGTGCCAGCAGTTCCCTCGGCAGGGTCGGTGAAGCTTTCTTT. V usage is TRBV6-1 and J usage is TRBJ1-1; D is perhaps TRBD1 (5 bases). Germline assignment: CDR1 MNHNS and CDR2 SASEGT. The CDR3 has 14 residues. Deletions cut 5 bases from V and 7 bases from J, with 17 bases between.

This chain links TRBV27 with TRBJ2-7, with D maybe TRBD1 (7 bases). Germline V gene lookup returns CDR1 MNHEY and CDR2 SMNVEV (reference sequence). This CDR3 contains 15 residues. The germline V and J ends were trimmed by 5 bases and 0 bases, with 14 bases remaining between them. The CDR3 sequence: CASSNRGLSSYEQYF. The CDR3 DNA sequence: TGTGCCAGCAGTAACAGGGGACTTAGCTCCTACGAGCAGTACTTC.

This clone was counted between two and nine times. This sequence joins TRBV7-7 and TRBJ2-7; TRBD1 is a possible D gene (5 bases). The CDR3 loop spans 15 amino acids. From germline, CDR1 is SSHAT and CDR2 FNYEAQ (reference sequence). The V end was cut by 0 bases, the J end by 1 base, with 10 bases between. The CDR3 DNA sequence: TGTGCCAGCAGCTTAGCGGACGACAGTTCCTACGAGCAGTACTTC. It specifies CASSLADDSSYEQYF.

The chain is built from TRBV10-3 and TRBJ2-3; 7 nucleotides match TRBD1. The ends lost 1 base at V and 2 bases at J; junction bases unmatched: 18. CDR1 is ENHRY and CDR2 is SYGVKD in the germline V gene. This CDR3 comprises 20 residues. CDR3 DNA sequence: TGTGCCATCAGTGAGTACGAATCGGGACAGAGACTTAGCCCCACAGATACGCAGTATTTT. This translates into CAISEYESGQRLSPTDTQYF.

This clone showed up just a few times. J is TRBJ2-2 and V is TRBV5-1; tentatively, D is TRBD2 (5 bases). Germline CDR1 and CDR2: SGHRS and YFSETQ. Trimming took 4 bases from V and 1 from J, leaving 11 bases between them. CDR3 length equals 15 residues. Here the CDR3 DNA reads TGCGCCAGCAGCCTGACGAGGGTGAACACCGGGGAGCTGTTTTTT. Its protein is CASSLTRVNTGELFF.

The rearrangement uses TRBV7-2 and TRBJ2-4, with 14 bases identical to TRBD2. J gave up 5 bases and V 5 bases, and 5 bases lay outside the gene matches. Per the germline V gene, CDR1 is SGHTA and CDR2 is FQGNSA. This CDR3 contains 16 residues. CDR3 protein: CASSTTSGGGQNIQYF. In DNA, the CDR3 is TGTGCCAGCAGCACGACTAGCGGGGGGGGCCAAAACATTCAGTACTTC.

This clone has more than one count but fewer than ten. This chain joins TRBV10-3 and TRBJ2-7; possibly TRBD1 for D (5 bases). The germline V and J ends were trimmed by 1 base and 3 bases, with 7 bases remaining between them. This CDR3 is built from 13 residues. Germline V gene lookup returns CDR1 ENHRY and CDR2 SYGVKD. CDR3 sequence reads: CAISEWQGYEQYF. DNA of the CDR3: TGTGCCATCAGTGAGTGGCAGGGCTACGAGCAGTACTTC.

The gene calls are TRBV2 and TRBJ2-3; 7 bases fit TRBD2. CDR1 is SNHLY and CDR2 is FYNNEI in the germline V gene. J lost 4 bases, V lost 8 bases, and 3 bases had no gene match. CDR3 size: 12 residues. The CDR3 bases are TGTGCCAGCGGACTAGATCCAGATACGCAGTATTTT. Protein: CASGLDPDTQYF.

The V gene is TRBV7-2, the J gene TRBJ1-1, with D perhaps TRBD1 (5 bases). CDR1 SGHTA and CDR2 FQGNSA come from the germline V gene. Trimming left V 1 base short and J 6 bases short, with 12 bases between. The CDR3 sequence is 14 residues long. The CDR3 loop is CASSLGGSYPEAFF. CDR3 DNA: TGTGCCAGCAGCTTAGGGGGCAGTTACCCTGAAGCTTTCTTT.